This record covers a single T cell receptor beta chain. The antigen is undetermined. The sample comes from a study of T cell responses to AZD1222 COVID-19 vaccine. Background on the study: Doses given second, at about 4 or about 12 weeks, were pooled. Study-wide results and caveats: Repertoire sampling happened only post peak T cell response.

Libraries were prepared by immunoSEQ multiplex PCR; TCRdb keeps only in-frame clonotypes and omits some of them. The sample has over 150,000 clones; 90% are singletons. This CDR3 is 14 amino acids long. Trimming shortened V by 6 bases and J by 8 bases, and 19 bases separated the two germline ends. Looked up from germline, CDR1 is SGHTA and CDR2 is FQGNSA. This TCR derives from an adult in good health. The chain recombines TRBV7-2 with TRBJ1-2; D gene uncertain. The specimen was peripheral blood, collected on day 0 of AZD1222 vaccination. The CDR3 region is CASRIPGSGGGYTF. The CDR3 region has the DNA TGTGCCAGCAGGATCCCGGGATCCGGCGGGGGCTACACCTTC.